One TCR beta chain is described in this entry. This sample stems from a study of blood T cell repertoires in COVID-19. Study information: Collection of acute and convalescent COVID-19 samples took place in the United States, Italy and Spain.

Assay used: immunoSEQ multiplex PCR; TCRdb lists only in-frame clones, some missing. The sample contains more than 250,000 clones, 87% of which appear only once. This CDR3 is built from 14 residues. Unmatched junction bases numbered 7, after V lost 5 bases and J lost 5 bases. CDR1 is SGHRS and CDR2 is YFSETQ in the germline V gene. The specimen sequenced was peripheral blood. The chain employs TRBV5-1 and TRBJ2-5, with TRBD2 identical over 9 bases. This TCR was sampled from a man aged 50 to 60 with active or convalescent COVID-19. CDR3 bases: TGCGCCAGCAGATACGCGGGAGGGCCGGAGACCCAGTACTTC. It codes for CASRYAGGPETQYF.